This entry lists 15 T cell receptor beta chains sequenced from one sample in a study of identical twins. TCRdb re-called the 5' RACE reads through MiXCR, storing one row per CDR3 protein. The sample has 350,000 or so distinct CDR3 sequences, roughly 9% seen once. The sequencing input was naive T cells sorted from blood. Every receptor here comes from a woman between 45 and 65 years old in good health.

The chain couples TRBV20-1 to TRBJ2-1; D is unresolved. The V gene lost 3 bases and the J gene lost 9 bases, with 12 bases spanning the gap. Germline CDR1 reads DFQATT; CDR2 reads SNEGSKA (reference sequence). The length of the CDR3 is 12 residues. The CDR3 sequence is CSASPAVAEQFF. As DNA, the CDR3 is TGCAGTGCTAGCCCGGCGGTAGCTGAGCAGTTCTTC.

The CDR3 spells CSASLQREGPVTQYF. The DNA for the CDR3 is TGCAGCGCCAGCCTCCAGCGGGAGGGACCTGTTACGCAGTATTTT. V and J are TRBV29-1 and TRBJ2-3, with 10 bases aligning to TRBD2. Germline CDR1 and CDR2: SQVTM and ANQGSEA. The CDR3 has 15 residues. J was trimmed by 8 bases and V by 7 bases; bases with no gene match: 15.

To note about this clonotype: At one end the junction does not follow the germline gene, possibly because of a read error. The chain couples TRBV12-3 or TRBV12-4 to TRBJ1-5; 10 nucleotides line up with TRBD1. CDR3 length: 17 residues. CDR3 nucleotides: TGTGCCAGCACTTTAGGGTCCCGACAGGGGGCTTTTCAGCCCCAGCATTTT. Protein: CASTLGSRQGAFQPQHF.

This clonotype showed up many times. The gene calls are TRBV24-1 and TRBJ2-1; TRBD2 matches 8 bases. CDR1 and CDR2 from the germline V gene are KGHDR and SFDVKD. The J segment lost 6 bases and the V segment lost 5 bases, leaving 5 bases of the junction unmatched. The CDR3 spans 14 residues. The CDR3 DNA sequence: TGTGCCACCAGTGCGACTGGGACTAGCAATGAGCAGTTCTTC. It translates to CATSATGTSNEQFF.

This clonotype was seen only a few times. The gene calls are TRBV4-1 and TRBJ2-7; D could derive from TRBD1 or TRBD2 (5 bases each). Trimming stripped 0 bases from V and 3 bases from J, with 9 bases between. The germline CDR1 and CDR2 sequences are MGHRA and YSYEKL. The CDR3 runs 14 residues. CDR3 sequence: CASSQDRGNYEQYV. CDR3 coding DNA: TGCGCCAGCAGCCAAGATCGGGGCAACTACGAGCAGTACGTC.

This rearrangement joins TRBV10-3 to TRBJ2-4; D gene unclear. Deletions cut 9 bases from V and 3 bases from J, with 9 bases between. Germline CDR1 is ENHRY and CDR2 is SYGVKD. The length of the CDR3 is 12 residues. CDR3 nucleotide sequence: TGTGCCATAGGTCCGGTCAAAAACATTCAGTACTTC. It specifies CAIGPVKNIQYF.

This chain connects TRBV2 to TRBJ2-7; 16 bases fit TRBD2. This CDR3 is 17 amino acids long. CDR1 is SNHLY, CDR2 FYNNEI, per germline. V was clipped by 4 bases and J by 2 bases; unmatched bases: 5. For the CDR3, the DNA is TGTGCCAGCAGTGGGACCGGGACTAGCGGGAGGGCCTACGAGCAGTACTTC. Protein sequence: CASSGTGTSGRAYEQYF.

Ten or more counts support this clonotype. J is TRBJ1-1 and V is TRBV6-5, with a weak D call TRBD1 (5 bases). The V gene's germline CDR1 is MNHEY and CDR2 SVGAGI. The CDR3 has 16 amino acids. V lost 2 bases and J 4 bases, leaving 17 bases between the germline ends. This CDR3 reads CASSYGGVLGGTEAFF. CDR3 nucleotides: TGTGCCAGCAGTTACGGGGGGGTATTGGGTGGCACTGAAGCTTTCTTT.

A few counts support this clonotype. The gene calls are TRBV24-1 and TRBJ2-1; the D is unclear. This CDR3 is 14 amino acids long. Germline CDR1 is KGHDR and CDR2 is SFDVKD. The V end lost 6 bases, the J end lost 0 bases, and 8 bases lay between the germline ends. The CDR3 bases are TGTGCCACCAGTTCCAGGAGCTCCTACAATGAGCAGTTCTTC. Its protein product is CATSSRSSYNEQFF.

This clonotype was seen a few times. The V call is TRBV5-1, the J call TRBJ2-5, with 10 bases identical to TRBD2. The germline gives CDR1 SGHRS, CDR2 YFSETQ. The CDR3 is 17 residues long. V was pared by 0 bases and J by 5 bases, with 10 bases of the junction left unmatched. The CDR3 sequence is CASSLDPSSGSLETQYF. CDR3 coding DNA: TGCGCCAGCAGCTTGGACCCTTCTAGCGGGAGCCTGGAGACCCAGTACTTC.

The CDR3 here is CAWSELETQYF. The CDR3 DNA reads TGTGCCTGGAGCGAGTTGGAGACCCAGTACTTC. The chain links TRBV30 to TRBJ2-5; D gene ambiguous. In germline, CDR1 is GTSNPN, CDR2 SVGIG (reference sequence). The CDR3 spans 11 residues. V dropped 3 bases and J dropped 5 bases, with 7 bases sitting between them.

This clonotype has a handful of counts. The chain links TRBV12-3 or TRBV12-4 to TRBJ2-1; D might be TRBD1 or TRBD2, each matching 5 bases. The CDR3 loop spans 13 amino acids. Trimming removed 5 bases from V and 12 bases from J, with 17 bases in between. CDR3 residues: CASSARDRHGQFF. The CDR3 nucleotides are TGTGCCAGCAGTGCCCGGGACCGACACGGGCAGTTCTTC.

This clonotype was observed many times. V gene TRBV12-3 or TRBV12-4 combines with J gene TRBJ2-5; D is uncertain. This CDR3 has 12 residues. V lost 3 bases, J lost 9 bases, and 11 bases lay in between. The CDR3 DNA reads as TGTGCCAGCAGTTTCCCTGGGGTCCCCCAGTACTTC. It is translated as CASSFPGVPQYF.

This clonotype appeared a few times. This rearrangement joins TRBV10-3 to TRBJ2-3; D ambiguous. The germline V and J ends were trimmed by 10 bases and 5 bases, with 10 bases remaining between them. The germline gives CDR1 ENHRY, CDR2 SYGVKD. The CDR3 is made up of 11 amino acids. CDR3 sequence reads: CATTKGDTQYF. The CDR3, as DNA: TGTGCCACCACAAAGGGAGATACGCAGTATTTT.

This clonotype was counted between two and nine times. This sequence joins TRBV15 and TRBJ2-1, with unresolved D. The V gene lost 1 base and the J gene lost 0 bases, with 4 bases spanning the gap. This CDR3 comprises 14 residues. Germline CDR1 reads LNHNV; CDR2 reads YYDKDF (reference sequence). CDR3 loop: CATSRVSSYNEQFF. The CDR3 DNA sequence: TGTGCCACCAGCAGAGTGAGCTCCTACAATGAGCAGTTCTTC.